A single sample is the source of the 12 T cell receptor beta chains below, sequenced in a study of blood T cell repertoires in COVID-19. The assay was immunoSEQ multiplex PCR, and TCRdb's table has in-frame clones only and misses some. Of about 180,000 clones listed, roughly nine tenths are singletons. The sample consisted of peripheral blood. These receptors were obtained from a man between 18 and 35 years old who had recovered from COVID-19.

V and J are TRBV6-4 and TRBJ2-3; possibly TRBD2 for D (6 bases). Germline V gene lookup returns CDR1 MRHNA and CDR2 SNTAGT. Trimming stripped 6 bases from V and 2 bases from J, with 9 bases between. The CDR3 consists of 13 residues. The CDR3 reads CASRPSATDTQYF. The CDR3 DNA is TGTGCCAGCAGACCTAGCGCCACAGATACGCAGTATTTT.

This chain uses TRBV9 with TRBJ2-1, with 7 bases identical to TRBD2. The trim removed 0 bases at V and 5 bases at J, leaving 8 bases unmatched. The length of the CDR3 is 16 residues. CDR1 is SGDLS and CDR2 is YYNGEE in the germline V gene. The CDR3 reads CASSVAVSSGDNEQFF. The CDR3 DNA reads TGTGCCAGCAGCGTAGCCGTGTCTAGCGGAGACAATGAGCAGTTCTTC.

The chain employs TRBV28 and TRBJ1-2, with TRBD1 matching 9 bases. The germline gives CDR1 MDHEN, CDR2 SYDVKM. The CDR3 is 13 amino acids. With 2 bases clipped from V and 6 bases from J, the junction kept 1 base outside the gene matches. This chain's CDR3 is CASSLRTGDGYTF. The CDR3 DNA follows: TGTGCCAGCAGTTTACGGACAGGGGATGGCTACACCTTC.

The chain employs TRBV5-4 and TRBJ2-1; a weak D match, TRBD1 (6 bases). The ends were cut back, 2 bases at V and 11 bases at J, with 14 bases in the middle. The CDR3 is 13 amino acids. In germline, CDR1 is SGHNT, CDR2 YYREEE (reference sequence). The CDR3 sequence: CASSLRQEWKQFF. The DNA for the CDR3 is TGTGCCAGCAGCTTACGACAGGAGTGGAAGCAGTTCTTC.

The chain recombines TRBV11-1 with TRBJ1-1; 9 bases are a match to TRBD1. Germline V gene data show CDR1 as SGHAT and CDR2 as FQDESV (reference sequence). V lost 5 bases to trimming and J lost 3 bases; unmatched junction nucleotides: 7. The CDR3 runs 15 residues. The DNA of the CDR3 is TGTGCCAGCAGCCCTTACAGGGGGCTGGACACTGAAGCTTTCTTT. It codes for CASSPYRGLDTEAFF.

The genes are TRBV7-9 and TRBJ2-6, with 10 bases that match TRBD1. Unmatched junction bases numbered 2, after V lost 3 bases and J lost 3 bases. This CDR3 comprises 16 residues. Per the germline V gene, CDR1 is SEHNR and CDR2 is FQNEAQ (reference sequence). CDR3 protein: CASSLTGGGGANVLTF. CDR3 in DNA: TGTGCCAGCAGCTTGACAGGGGGCGGTGGGGCCAACGTCCTGACTTTC.

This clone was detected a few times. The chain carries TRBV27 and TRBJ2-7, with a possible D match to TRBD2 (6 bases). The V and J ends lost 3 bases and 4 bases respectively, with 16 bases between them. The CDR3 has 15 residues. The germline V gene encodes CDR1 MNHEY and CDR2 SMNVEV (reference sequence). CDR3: CASSLRVGSGYEQYF. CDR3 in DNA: TGTGCCAGCAGTTTGCGGGTCGGGAGCGGGTACGAGCAGTACTTC.

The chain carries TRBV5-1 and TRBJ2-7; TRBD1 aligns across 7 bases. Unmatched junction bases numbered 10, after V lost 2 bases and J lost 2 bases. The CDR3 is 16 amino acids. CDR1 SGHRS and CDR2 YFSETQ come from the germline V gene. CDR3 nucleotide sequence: TGCGCCAGCAGCTTAGCCGCCGGGACAGTAGCCTACGAGCAGTACTTC. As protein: CASSLAAGTVAYEQYF. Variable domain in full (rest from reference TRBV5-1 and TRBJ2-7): KAGVTQTPRYLIKTRGQQVTLSCSPISGHRSVSWYQQTPGQGLQFLFEYFSETQRNKGNFPGRFSGRQFSNSRSEMNVSTLELGDSALYLCASSLAAGTVAYEQYFGPGTRLTVT.

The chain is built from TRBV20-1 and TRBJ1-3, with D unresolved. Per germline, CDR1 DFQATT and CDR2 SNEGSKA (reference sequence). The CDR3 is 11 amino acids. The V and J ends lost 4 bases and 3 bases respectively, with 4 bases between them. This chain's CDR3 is CSATIGNTIYF. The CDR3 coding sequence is TGCAGTGCTACAATTGGAAACACCATATATTTT.

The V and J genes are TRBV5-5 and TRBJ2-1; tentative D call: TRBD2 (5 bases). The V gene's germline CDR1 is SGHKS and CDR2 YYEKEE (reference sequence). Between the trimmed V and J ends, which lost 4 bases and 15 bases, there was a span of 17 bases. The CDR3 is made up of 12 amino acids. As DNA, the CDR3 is TGTGCCAGCAGCACATGGACGGGGAAAGCGTTCTTC. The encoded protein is CASSTWTGKAFF.

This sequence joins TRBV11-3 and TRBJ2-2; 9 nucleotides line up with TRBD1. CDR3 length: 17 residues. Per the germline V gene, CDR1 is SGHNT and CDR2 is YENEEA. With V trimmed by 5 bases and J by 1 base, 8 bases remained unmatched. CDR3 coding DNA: TGTGCCAGCAGCCCCTGGCCGGGACAGGGGAACACCGGGGAGCTGTTTTTT. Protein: CASSPWPGQGNTGELFF.

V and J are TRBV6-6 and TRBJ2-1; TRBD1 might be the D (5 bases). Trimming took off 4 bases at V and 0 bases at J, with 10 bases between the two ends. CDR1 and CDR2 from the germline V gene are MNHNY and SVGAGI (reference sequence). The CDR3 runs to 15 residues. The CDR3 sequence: CASSWGFSSYNEQFF. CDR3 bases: TGTGCCAGCAGTTGGGGCTTTAGCTCCTACAATGAGCAGTTCTTC.